A single TCR beta chain is shown here with its context. No antigen is known for it. This entry comes from a study of identical twins. General study points: Carriage of fewer insertions was seen in abundant cord blood beta clonotypes, whereas memory repertoires showed none.

Template switching added a universal primer site; cDNA carried unique molecular identifiers. One entry per CDR3 protein, called by TCRdb with MiXCR from the 5' RACE reads. This table holds approximately 680,000 distinct CDR3 sequences, under 8.5% found once. The CDR3 spans 16 residues. Germline V gene lookup returns CDR1 KGHDR and CDR2 SFDVKD. The V and J ends lost 4 bases and 0 bases respectively, with 9 bases between them. This same sample was also part of a study on yellow fever vaccine responses in identical twins.

The sequenced sample was PBMCs. The J gene is TRBJ2-6, the V gene TRBV24-1, with D tentatively TRBD2 (6 bases). This clonotype was obtained from a woman younger than 30 in good health. This CDR3 is CATSEPGLSGANVLTF. DNA for the CDR3: TGTGCCACCAGTGAGCCGGGACTCTCTGGGGCCAACGTCCTGACTTTC.